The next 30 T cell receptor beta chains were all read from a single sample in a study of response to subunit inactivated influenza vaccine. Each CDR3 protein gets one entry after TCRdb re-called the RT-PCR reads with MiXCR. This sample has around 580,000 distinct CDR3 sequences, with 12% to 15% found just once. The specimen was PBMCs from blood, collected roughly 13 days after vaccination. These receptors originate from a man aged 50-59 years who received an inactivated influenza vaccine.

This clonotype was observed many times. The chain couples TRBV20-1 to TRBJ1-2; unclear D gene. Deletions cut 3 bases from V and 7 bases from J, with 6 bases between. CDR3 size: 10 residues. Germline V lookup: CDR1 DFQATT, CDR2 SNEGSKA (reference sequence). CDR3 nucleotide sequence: TGCAGTGCTAGGACGACTGGCTACACCTTC. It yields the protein CSARTTGYTF.

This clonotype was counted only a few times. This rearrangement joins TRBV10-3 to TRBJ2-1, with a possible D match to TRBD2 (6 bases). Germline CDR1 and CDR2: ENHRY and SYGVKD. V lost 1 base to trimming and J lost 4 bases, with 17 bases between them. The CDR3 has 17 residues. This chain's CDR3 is CAISEFTGTSAYNEQFF. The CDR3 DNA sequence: TGTGCCATCAGTGAGTTCACCGGGACTTCAGCTTACAATGAGCAGTTCTTC.

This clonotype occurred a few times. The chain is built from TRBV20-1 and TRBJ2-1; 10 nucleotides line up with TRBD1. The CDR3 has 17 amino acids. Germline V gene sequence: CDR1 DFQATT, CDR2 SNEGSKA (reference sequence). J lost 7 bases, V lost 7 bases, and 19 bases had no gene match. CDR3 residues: CSVPRRSWGQGLNEQFF. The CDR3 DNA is TGCAGTGTCCCGCGGCGGAGTTGGGGACAGGGGTTAAATGAGCAGTTCTTC.

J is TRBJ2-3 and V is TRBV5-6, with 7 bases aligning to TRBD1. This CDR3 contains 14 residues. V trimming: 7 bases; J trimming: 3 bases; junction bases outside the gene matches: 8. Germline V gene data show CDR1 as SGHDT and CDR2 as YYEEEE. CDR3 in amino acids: CASERGQRTDTQYF. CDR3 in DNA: TGTGCCAGCGAACGGGGACAGCGGACAGATACGCAGTATTTT.

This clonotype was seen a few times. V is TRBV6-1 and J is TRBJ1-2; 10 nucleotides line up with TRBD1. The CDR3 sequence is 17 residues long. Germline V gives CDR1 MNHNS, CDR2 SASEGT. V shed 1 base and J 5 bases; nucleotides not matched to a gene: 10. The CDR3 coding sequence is TGTGCCAGCAGTGAAGGCCCGACAGGGGGCTTAGGGTATGGCTACACCTTC. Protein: CASSEGPTGGLGYGYTF.

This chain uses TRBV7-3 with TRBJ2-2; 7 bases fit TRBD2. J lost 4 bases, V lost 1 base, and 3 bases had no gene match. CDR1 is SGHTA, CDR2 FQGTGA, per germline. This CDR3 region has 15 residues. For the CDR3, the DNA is TGTGCCAGCAGCTTAATGGCTAGCGGCACCGGGGAGCTGTTTTTT. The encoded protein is CASSLMASGTGELFF.

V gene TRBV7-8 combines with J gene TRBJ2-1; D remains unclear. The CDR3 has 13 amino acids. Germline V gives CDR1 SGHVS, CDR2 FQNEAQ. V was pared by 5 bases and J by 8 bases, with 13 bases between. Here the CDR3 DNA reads TGTGCCAGCAGCCCTAGTCCGAGGTATGAGCAGTTCTTC. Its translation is CASSPSPRYEQFF.

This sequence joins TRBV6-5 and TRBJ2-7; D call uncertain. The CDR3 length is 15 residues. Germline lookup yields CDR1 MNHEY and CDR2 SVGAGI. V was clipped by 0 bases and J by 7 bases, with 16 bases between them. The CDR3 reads CASSYSIQDRTEQYF. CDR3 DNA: TGTGCCAGCAGTTACTCTATCCAGGACCGCACGGAGCAGTACTTC.

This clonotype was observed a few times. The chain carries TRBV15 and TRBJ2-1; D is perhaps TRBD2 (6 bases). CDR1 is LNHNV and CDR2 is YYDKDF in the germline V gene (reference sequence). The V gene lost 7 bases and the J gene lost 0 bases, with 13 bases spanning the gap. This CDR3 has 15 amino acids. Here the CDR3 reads CATTEAGTSYNEQFF. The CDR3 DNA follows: TGTGCCACCACTGAGGCGGGGACCTCCTACAATGAGCAGTTCTTC.

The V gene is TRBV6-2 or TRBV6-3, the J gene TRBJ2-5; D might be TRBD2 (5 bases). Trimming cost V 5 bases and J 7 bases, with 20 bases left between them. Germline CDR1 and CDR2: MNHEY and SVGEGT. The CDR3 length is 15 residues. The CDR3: CASSTLREPGGTQYF. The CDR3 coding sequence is TGTGCCAGCAGTACCCTTAGGGAGCCCGGCGGGACCCAGTACTTC.

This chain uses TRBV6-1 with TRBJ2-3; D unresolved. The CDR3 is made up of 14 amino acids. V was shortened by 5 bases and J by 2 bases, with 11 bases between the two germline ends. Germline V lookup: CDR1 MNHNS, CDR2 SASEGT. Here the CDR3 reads CASSRSGATDTQYF. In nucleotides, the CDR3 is TGTGCCAGCAGTAGATCGGGCGCCACAGATACGCAGTATTTT.

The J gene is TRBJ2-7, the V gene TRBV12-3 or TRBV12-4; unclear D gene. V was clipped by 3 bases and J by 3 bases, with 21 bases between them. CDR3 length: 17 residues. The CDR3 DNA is TGTGCCAGCAGTTTTCGCGGAGTTAGGAGCCCGCTCTACGAGCAGTACTTC. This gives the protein CASSFRGVRSPLYEQYF.

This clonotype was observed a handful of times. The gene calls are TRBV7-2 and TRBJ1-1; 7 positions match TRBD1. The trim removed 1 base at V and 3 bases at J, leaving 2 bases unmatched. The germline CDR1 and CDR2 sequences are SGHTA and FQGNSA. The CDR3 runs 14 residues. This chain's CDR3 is CASSLGGQDTEAFF. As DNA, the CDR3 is TGTGCCAGCAGCTTAGGAGGACAGGACACTGAAGCTTTCTTT.

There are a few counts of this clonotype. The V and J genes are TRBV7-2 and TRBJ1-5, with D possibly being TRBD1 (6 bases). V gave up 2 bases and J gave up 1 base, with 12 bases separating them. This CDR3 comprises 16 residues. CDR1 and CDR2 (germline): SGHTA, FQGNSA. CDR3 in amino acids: CASSLQGGLSNQPQHF. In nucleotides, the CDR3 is TGTGCCAGCAGCTTACAAGGGGGGCTGAGCAATCAGCCCCAGCATTTT.

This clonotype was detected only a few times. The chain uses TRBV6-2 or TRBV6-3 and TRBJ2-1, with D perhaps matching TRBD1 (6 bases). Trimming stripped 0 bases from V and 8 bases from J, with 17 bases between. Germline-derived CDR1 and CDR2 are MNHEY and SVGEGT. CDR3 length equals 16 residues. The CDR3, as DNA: TGTGCCAGCAGTTACTCGGGGACAAGCCCTTTTTATGAGCAGTTCTTC. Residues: CASSYSGTSPFYEQFF.

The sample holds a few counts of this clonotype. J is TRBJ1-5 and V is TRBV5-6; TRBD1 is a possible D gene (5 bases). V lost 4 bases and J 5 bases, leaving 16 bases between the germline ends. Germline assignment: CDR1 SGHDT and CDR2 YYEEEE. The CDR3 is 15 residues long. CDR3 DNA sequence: TGTGCCAGCAGCCCGCGGGGCAACAAGGATCAGCCCCAGCATTTT. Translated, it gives CASSPRGNKDQPQHF.

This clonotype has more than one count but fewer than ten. For the CDR3, the DNA is TGTGCCAGCAGTTCCCGGGGGCTGAGCACAGATACGCAGTATTTT. Its protein is CASSSRGLSTDTQYF. This chain uses TRBV6-5 with TRBJ2-3; D tentatively fits TRBD1 or TRBD2 (6 bases each). The V gene lost 4 bases and the J gene lost 0 bases, with 11 bases spanning the gap. Germline V gene sequence: CDR1 MNHEY, CDR2 SVGAGI. The length of the CDR3 is 15 residues.

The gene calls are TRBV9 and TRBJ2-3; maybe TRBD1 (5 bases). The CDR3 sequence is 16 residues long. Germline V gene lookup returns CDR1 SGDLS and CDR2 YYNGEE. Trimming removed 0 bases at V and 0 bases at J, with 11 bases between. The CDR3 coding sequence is TGTGCCAGCAGCGTAGAAGGGGCGTTGAGCACAGATACGCAGTATTTT. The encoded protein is CASSVEGALSTDTQYF.

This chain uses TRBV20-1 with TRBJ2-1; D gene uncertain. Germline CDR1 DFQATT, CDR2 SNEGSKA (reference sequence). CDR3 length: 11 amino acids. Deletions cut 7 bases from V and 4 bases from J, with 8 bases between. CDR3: CSVLVYNEQFF. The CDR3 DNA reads TGCAGTGTACTTGTTTACAATGAGCAGTTCTTC.

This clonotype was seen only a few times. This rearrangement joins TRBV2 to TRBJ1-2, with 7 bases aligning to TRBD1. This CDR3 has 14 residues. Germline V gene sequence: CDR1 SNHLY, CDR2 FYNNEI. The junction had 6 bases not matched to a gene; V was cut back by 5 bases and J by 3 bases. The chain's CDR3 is CASSKQGRDYGYTF. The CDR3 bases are TGTGCCAGCAGTAAACAGGGGAGGGACTATGGCTACACCTTC.

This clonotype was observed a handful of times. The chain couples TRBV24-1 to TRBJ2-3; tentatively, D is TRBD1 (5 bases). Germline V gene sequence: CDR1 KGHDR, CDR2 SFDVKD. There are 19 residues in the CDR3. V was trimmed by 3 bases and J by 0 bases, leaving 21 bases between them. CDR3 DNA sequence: TGTGCCACCAGTGATCCCCTCCGAGTTCCGGACACGAGCACAGATACGCAGTATTTT. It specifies CATSDPLRVPDTSTDTQYF.

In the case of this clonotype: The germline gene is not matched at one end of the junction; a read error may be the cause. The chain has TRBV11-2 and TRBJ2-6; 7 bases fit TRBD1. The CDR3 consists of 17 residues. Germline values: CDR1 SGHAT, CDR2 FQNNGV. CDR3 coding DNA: TGTTCCAGCAGCTACACCTCAGGGGGCTCTGGGGCCAACGTCCTGACTTTC. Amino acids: CSSSYTSGGSGANVLTF.

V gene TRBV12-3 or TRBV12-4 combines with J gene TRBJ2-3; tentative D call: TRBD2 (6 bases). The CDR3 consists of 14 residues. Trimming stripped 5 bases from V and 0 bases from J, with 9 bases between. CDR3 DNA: TGTGCCAGCAGTAACCGGGGGAGCACAGATACGCAGTATTTT. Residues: CASSNRGSTDTQYF.

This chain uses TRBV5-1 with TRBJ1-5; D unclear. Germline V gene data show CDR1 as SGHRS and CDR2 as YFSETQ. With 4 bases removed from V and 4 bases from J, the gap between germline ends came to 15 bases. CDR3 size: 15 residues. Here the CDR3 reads CASSRGGSVNQPQHF. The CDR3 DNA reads TGCGCCAGCAGCCGGGGTGGCAGCGTTAATCAGCCCCAGCATTTT.

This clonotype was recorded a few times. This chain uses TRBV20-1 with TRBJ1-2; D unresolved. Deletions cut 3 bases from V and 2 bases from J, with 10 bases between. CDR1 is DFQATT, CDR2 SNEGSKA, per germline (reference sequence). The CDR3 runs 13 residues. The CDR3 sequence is CSARAQGNYGYTF. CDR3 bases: TGCAGTGCTAGGGCACAAGGAAACTATGGCTACACCTTC.

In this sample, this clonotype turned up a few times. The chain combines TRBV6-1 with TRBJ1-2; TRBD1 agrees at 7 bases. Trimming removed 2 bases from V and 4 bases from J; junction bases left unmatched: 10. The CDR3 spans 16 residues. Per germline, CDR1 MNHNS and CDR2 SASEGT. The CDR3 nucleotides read TGTGCCAGCAGTGAACACTCCTGGACAGGAGGCTATGGCTACACCTTC. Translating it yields CASSEHSWTGGYGYTF.

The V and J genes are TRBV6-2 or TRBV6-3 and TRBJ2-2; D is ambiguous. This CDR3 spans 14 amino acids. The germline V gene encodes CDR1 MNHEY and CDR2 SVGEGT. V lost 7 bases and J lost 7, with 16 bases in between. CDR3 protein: CASKSPTDGGELFF. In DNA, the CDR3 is TGTGCCAGCAAATCCCCGACGGACGGCGGGGAGCTGTTTTTT.

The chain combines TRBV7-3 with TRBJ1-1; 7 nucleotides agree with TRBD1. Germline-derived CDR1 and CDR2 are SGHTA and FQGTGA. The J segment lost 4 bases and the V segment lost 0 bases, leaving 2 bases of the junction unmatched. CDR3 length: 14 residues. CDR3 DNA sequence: TGTGCCAGCAGCTTAACCAGGGGGGGCACTGAAGCTTTCTTT. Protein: CASSLTRGGTEAFF.

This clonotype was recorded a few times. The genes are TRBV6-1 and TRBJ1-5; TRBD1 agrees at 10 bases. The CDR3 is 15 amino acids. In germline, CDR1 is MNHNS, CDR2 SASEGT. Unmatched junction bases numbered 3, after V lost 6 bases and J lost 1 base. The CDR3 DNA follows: TGTGCCAGCAGCGGGGACAGGGGAAGCAATCAGCCCCAGCATTTT. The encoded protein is CASSGDRGSNQPQHF.

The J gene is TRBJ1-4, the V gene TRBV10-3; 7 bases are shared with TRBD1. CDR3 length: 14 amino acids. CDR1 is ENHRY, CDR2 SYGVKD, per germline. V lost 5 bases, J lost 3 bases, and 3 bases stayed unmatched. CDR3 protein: CAISTGAANEKLFF. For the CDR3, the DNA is TGTGCCATCAGTACAGGGGCGGCTAATGAAAAACTGTTTTTT.